Listed below are T cell receptor beta chains from one sample, sequenced in a study of CD8 T cells in Susac syndrome. TCRdb ran MiXCR on the immunoSEQ multiplex PCR reads and lists one entry per CDR3 protein. The sample records 400,000 or so distinct CDR3 sequences, 75% to 90% being singletons. The sample consisted of CD8+ T cells from PBMCs. The receptors here all came from a human donor with multiple sclerosis. The CDR3 runs from the conserved cysteine through the conserved F or W. A D gene is named only where the DNA matches it firmly. Clone size is stated in some rows and not others, as once, few, many or a class when expanded.

v_gene	j_gene	d_gene	abundance	CDR3nt	CDR3aa
TRBV9	TRBJ2-7	-	-	TGTGCCAGCAGCGAGGGACTCCCAGCCCACGAGCAGTACTTC	CASSEGLPAHEQYF
TRBV2	TRBJ2-7	TRBD2	-	TGTGCCAGCAGTGAAGGGCGGGGGGCCGAGCAGTACTTC	CASSEGRGAEQYF
TRBV6-5	TRBJ1-2	-	-	TGTGCCAGCAGTTACCGCGGGGGCGCGGATGACTATGGCTACACCTTC	CASSYRGGADDYGYTF
TRBV2	TRBJ2-2	TRBD2	-	TGTGCCAGCAAACCGACGACCGGGACTAGCGGGAGAAGCGGGGAGCTGTTTTTT	CASKPTTGTSGRSGELFF
TRBV5-1	TRBJ2-5	-	-	TGCGCCAGCAGCTTGACAGCCCCCCAAGAGACCCAGTACTTC	CASSLTAPQETQYF
TRBV27	TRBJ1-5	-	-	TGTGCCAGCAGTATCGGGGGTCAGCCCCAGCATTTT	CASSIGGQPQHF
TRBV3-1	TRBJ2-3	TRBD1	-	TGTGCCAGCAGCCAAGTGGACAGGGGGACAGATACGCAGTATTTT	CASSQVDRGTDTQYF
TRBV30	TRBJ2-3	-	-	TGTGCCTGGAGTGGCGGGGTTGGCACAGATACGCAGTATTTT	CAWSGGVGTDTQYF
TRBV7-9	TRBJ1-5	-	-	TGTGCCAGCAGCTTAGGGACGGCGGGATCACCCCAGCATTTT	CASSLGTAGSPQHF
TRBV20-1	TRBJ2-5	-	-	TGCAGTGCTAGAGATATGGCAGGCCAAGAGACCCAGTACTTC	CSARDMAGQETQYF
TRBV11-2	TRBJ2-7	-	-	TGTGCCAGCAGCCCACTAGTTACCTCCGAGCAGTACTTC	CASSPLVTSEQYF
TRBV30	TRBJ2-5	TRBD1	once	TGTGCCTGGAGTAAAAGGGACAGGACGCAAGAGACCCAGTACTTC	CAWSKRDRTQETQYF
TRBV4-1	TRBJ1-5	-	-	TGCGCCAGCAGCTACGTCACAGGTTACAATCAGCCCCAGCATTTT	CASSYVTGYNQPQHF
TRBV6-1	TRBJ1-5	-	-	TGTGCCAGCTCCCAAACTTTCGATAGCAATCAGCCCCAGCATTTT	CASSQTFDSNQPQHF
TRBV27	TRBJ2-1	TRBD2	-	TGTGCCAGCAGCCCCGCGGGGGAGGCCTACAATGAGCAGTTCTTC	CASSPAGEAYNEQFF
TRBV4-1	TRBJ2-7	TRBD1	few	TGCGCCAGCAGCGCCCGGGACAGTACCTACGAGCAGTACTTC	CASSARDSTYEQYF
TRBV19	TRBJ1-6	-	-	TGTGCCAGTAGTATAGATCATTTGGACACGGATAATTCACCCCTCCACTTT	CASSIDHLDTDNSPLHF
TRBV6-5	TRBJ1-5	-	-	TGTGCCAGCAGCGGGGACATTAAGGGTTGGCCCCAGCATTTT	CASSGDIKGWPQHF
TRBV13	TRBJ1-1	-	-	TGTGCCAGCAGCTCCTATAACACTGAAGCTTTCTTT	CASSSYNTEAFF
TRBV4-1	TRBJ1-3	-	-	TGCGCCAGCAGCCAAGAGAGGTTCGGTGGAAACACCATATATTTT	CASSQERFGGNTIYF
TRBV6-5	TRBJ1-5	-	-	TGTGCCACCCGCGGGGAGAATCAGCCCCAGCATTTT	CATRGENQPQHF
TRBV7-3	TRBJ2-2	-	-	TGTGCCAGCAGCCCCCTAGGGCCTTTAGTAGGACCCGGGGAGCTGTTTTTT	CASSPLGPLVGPGELFF
TRBV20-1	TRBJ2-7	-	-	TGCAGTGCTAGCGATACTAATTCCTACGAGCAGTACTTC	CSASDTNSYEQYF
TRBV2	TRBJ2-1	TRBD2	-	TGTGCCAGCAGTGACGGACTAGCGGGAGTCTCGGCGGATGAGCAGTTCTTC	CASSDGLAGVSADEQFF
TRBV27	TRBJ2-1	-	-	TGTGCCAGCAGTTTCCGGGTAGCAGACAATGAGCAGTTCTTC	CASSFRVADNEQFF
TRBV4-1	TRBJ2-1	TRBD2	-	TGCGCCAGCAGCCAAGCTAGCGGGAGCGCCTACAATGAGCAGTTCTTC	CASSQASGSAYNEQFF
TRBV9	TRBJ2-3	-	-	TGTGCCAGCAGCGTAGAAGGGTGGAGCACAGATACGCAGTATTTT	CASSVEGWSTDTQYF
TRBV6-5	TRBJ2-1	TRBD1	-	TGTGCCAGCAGTTACTCGGGGACAGGGGGCTTTTCAAACAATGAGCAGTTCTTC	CASSYSGTGGFSNNEQFF
TRBV30	TRBJ2-5	TRBD2	-	TGTGCCTGGAGGGTAGTCGGGAGGACTCAAGAGACCCAGTACTTC	CAWRVVGRTQETQYF
TRBV19	TRBJ2-1	TRBD2	-	TGTGCCACCGGGGAGAGCGGGAGGGACAATGAGCAGTTCTTC	CATGESGRDNEQFF
TRBV7-9	TRBJ1-3	TRBD1	once	TGTGCCAGCAGCTCAGGGACAGGGCACTCTGGAAACACCATATATTTT	CASSSGTGHSGNTIYF
TRBV5-5	TRBJ1-5	-	once	TGTGCCAGCAGCTTGTACCCGGGCAGAACCAGCAATCAGCCCCAGCATTTT	CASSLYPGRTSNQPQHF
TRBV4-2	TRBJ2-7	TRBD2	-	TGTGCCAGCAGCCAAGATACAACGGGGGGGCGGTCCTACGAGCAGTACTTC	CASSQDTTGGRSYEQYF
TRBV6-6	TRBJ2-1	-	few	TGTGCCAGCAGTTACACCTACTCTAGCCCGGAGCAGTTCTTC	CASSYTYSSPEQFF
TRBV6-5	TRBJ1-2	-	-	TGTGCCAGCAGTTACTCCGCGGAGCAGGGTGGCTATGGCTACACCTTC	CASSYSAEQGGYGYTF
TRBV29-1	TRBJ2-2	-	-	TGCAGCGTTTTCTTCGGGGAGCTGTTTTTT	CSVFFGELFF
TRBV6-1	TRBJ2-5	TRBD2	-	TGTGCCAGCAGCCTACGCAGCGGGAGAGGGGAGACCCAGTACTTC	CASSLRSGRGETQYF
TRBV29-1	TRBJ2-2	-	few	TGCAGCGTTGAGGGGCAGAACACCGGGGAGCTGTTTTTT	CSVEGQNTGELFF
TRBV7-9	TRBJ2-7	-	-	TGTGCCAGCCAAAGGGGTGACCTCTTCGGCTACGAGCAGTACTTC	CASQRGDLFGYEQYF
TRBV2	TRBJ1-2	-	-	TGTGCCAGCAGTGAACTAACGAATCGGGCGATTTTATATGGCTACACCTTC	CASSELTNRAILYGYTF
TRBV27	TRBJ2-3	-	-	TGTGCCAGCAGTATCGGCCGGGACACAGATACGCAGTATTTT	CASSIGRDTDTQYF
TRBV18	TRBJ2-1	-	-	TGTGCCAGCTCACCACCGAACAGGGTCTCCTACAATGAGCAGTTCTTC	CASSPPNRVSYNEQFF
TRBV4-1	TRBJ1-1	-	-	TGCGCCAGCAGCGGAGACGGGGAACTTACTGAAGCTTTCTTT	CASSGDGELTEAFF
TRBV5-1	TRBJ2-7	-	once	TGCGCCAGCAGCTTAGGATTGATATCCAGTGTGGACGAGCAGTACTTC	CASSLGLISSVDEQYF
TRBV28	TRBJ2-1	-	-	TGTGCCACCTGTCCGGGCCCGCGGAATGAGCAGTTCTTC	CATCPGPRNEQFF
TRBV10-3	TRBJ2-1	TRBD2	-	TGTGCCATCACCCCGGGACTAGCGGCGCATGAGCAGTTCTTC	CAITPGLAAHEQFF
TRBV20-1	TRBJ2-1	TRBD1	-	TGCAGTGCTCAGGGGGATGAGCAGTTCTTC	CSAQGDEQFF
TRBV6-5	TRBJ2-1	-	few	TGTGCCAGCAGTTATTTGGATGAGCAGTTCTTC	CASSYLDEQFF
TRBV6-1	TRBJ1-2	TRBD1	-	TGTGCCAGCAGTGAAGCGGGACAGGGGAAAGTGGCACACACCTTC	CASSEAGQGKVAHTF
TRBV4-1	TRBJ2-7	-	-	TGCGCCAGCAGCCAAGATTTTTTTGGAAGAATGGAGCAGTACTTC	CASSQDFFGRMEQYF
TRBV20-1	TRBJ1-5	-	-	TGCAGTGCTAGAGATCTCAGGGAGCCCCAGCATTTT	CSARDLREPQHF
TRBV2	TRBJ2-2	-	-	TGTGCCAGCAGTGAACAGGATATAGAGTCCGGGGAGCTGTTTTTT	CASSEQDIESGELFF
TRBV20-1	TRBJ2-3	-	-	TGCAGTGCTAGACGACCCGTGGACGGCACAGATACGCAGTATTTT	CSARRPVDGTDTQYF
TRBV2	TRBJ2-3	-	-	TGTGCCAGCAGTGAAGGGGCTGTTCGAGAGAAAGATACGCAGTATTTT	CASSEGAVREKDTQYF
TRBV27	TRBJ2-2	-	-	TGTGCCAGCGGGCCGAACACCGGGGAGCTGTTTTTT	CASGPNTGELFF